These T cell receptor beta chains were read from a single sample in a study of T cell changes during pregnancy in multiple sclerosis. Using immunoSEQ multiplex PCR, the repertoire was profiled, and TCRdb retains in-frame clones only, with some absent. The table has about 38,000 clones, approximately 93% seen once. The material sequenced was CD8+ T cells from peripheral blood mononuclear cells, taken in the third trimester of pregnancy. These receptor sequences come from a female donor with multiple sclerosis, enrolled in a pregnancy study. CDR3s leave out the opening cysteine and the closing phenylalanine or tryptophan. Each record gives: CDR3 protein, V gene.

ASSFQHPSYEQY,TRBV5-5
ASSLEGQFNEKLF,TRBV11-2
ASSPSAGGDQPQH,TRBV4-2
ASQGGGTYNEQF,TRBV5-6
ASSSLPGQGADEQY,TRBV27
ASSESGGEYSSYNEQF,TRBV6-4
ASSEGVGEGYEQY,TRBV7-3
ASSPGGGLGTYSPLH,TRBV13
ASSVPIGTGYNEQF,TRBV5-4
ASSPRRLAGGNEETQY,TRBV7-2
ASSSTGGGGEQY,TRBV7-9
ASSAGDSPGYT,TRBV9
ASSPTESGTDTQY,TRBV13